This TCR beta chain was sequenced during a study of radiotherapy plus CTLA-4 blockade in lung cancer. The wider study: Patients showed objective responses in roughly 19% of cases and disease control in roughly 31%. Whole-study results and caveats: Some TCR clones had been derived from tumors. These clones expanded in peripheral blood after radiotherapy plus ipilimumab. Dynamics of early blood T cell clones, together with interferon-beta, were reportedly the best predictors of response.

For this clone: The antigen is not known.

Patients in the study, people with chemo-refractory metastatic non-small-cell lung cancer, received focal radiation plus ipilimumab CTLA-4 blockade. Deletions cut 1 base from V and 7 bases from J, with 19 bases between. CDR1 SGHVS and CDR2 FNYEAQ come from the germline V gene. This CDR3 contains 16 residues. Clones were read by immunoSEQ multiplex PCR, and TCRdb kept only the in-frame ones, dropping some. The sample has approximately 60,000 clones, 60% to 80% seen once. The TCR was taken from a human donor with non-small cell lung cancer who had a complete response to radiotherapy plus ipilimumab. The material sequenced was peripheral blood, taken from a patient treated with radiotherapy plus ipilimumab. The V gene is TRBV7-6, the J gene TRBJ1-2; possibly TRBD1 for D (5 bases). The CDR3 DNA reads TGTGCCAGCAGCTTAGTCCCCACCGCAGGGCTGGGTGGCTACACCTTC. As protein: CASSLVPTAGLGGYTF. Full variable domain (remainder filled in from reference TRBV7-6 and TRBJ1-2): GAGVSQSPRYKVTKRGQDVALRCDPISGHVSLYWYRQALGQGPEFLTYFNYEAQQDKSGLPNDRFSAERPEGSISTLTIQRTEQRDSAMYRCASSLVPTAGLGGYTFGSGTRLTVV.